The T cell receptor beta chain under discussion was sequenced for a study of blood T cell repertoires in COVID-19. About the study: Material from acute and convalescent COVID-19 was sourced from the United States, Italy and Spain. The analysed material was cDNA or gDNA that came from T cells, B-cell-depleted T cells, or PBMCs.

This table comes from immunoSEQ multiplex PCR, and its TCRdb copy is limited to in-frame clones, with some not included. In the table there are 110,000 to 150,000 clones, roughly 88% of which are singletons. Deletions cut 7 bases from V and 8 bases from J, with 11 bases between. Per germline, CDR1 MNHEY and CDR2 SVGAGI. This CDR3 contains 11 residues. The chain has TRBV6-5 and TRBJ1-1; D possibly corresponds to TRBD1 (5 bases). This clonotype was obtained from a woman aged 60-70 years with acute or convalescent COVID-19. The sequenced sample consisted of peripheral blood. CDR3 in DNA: TGTGCCAGCATCGAGCGGGGGGAAGCTTTCTTT. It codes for CASIERGEAFF.